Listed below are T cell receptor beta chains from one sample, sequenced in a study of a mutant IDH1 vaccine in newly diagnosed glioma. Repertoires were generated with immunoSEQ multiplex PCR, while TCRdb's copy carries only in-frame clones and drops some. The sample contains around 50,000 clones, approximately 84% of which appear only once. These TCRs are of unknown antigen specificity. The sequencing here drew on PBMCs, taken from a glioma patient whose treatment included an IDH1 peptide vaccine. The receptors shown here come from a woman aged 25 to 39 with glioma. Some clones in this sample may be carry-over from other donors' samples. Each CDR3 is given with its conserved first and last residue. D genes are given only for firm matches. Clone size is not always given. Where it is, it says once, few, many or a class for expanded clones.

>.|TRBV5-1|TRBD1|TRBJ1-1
TGCGCCAGCAGAAGACAGGGGGCGAGGGGGTACCGGAACACTGAAGCTTTCTTT
CASRRQGARGYRNTEAFF
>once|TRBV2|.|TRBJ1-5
TGTGCCAGCAGTGAAGCGGCAGCCCTCAATCAGCCCCAGCATTTT
CASSEAAALNQPQHF
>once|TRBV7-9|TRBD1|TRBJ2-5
TGTGCCAGCACAGCCTTGACAGGGCGAGGGGAAGAGACCCAGTACTTC
CASTALTGRGEETQYF
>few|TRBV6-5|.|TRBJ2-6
TGTGCCAGCGGAGGGGGGTCTGGGGCCAACGTCCTGACTTTC
CASGGGSGANVLTF
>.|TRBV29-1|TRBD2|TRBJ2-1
TGCAGCGTTGGACTAGCGGGATACAATGAGCAGTTCTTC
CSVGLAGYNEQFF
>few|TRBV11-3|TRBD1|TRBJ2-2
TGTGCCAGCAGCCCCCGGGGACAGGGGTTCGGGGAGCTGTTTTTT
CASSPRGQGFGELFF
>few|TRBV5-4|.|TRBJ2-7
TGTGCCAGCAGCTTGCGGCGGGTCGGGAGCCCCTACGAGCAGTACTTC
CASSLRRVGSPYEQYF
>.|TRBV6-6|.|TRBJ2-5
TGTGCCAGCAGTTATGTCGGGGCGGGGGAGACCCAGTACTTC
CASSYVGAGETQYF
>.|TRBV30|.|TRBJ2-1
TGTGCCTGGAGTGCTGGGGACCATTTCGATGAGCAGTTCTTC
CAWSAGDHFDEQFF
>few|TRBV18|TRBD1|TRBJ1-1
TGTGCCAGCTCAATATTCGGGACAGACACTGAAGCTTTCTTT
CASSIFGTDTEAFF
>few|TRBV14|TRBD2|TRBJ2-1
TGTGCCAGCAGACAAGCGGGATTTTACAATGAGCAGTTCTTC
CASRQAGFYNEQFF
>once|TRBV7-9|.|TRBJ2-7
TGTGCCAGCAGTCCGGTGAAACTGTCCTCCTACGAGCAGTACTTC
CASSPVKLSSYEQYF
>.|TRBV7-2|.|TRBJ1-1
TGTGCCAGCAGCCCCGGGACCGCGAACACTGAAGCTTTCTTT
CASSPGTANTEAFF
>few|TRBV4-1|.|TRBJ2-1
TGCGCCAGCAGCCAAGGTAGGAGGGATAGGCCCTACAATGAGCAGTTCTTC
CASSQGRRDRPYNEQFF
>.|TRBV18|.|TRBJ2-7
TGTGCCAGCTCACCTCCAGGGTTCCCCTACGAGCAGTACTTC
CASSPPGFPYEQYF
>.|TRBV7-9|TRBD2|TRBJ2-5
TGTGCCAGCAGCCGACATCTAGCGGAACAAGAGACCCAGTACTTC
CASSRHLAEQETQYF
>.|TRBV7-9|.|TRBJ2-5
TGTGCCAGCAGCCCCACCGGCAGGTCAACTCAAGAGACCCAGTACTTC
CASSPTGRSTQETQYF
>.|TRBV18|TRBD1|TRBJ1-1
TGTGCCAGCATGAAAGGGGGCGAGTGGCTGAACACTGAAGCTTTCTTT
CASMKGGEWLNTEAFF
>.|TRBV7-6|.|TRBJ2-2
TGTGCCAGCAGCTTAAGACCCACCGGGGAGCTGTTTTTT
CASSLRPTGELFF
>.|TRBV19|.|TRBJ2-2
TGTGCCAGTACCACCTGGGCCCCGAACACCGGGGAGCTGTTTTTT
CASTTWAPNTGELFF
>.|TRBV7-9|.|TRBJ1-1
TGTGCCAGCAGCTCGGGACGTTCAAACACTGAAGCTTTCTTT
CASSSGRSNTEAFF
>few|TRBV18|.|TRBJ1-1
TGTGCCAGCTCAAATACCGGGATGAACACTGAAGCTTTCTTT
CASSNTGMNTEAFF
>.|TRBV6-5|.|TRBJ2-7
TGTGCCAGCAGTTTGGCAGGGGCGATAACCTACGAGCAGTACTTC
CASSLAGAITYEQYF
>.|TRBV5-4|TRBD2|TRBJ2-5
TGTGCCAGCAGCTCCGGACTAGTTGGAGGGACCCAGTACTTC
CASSSGLVGGTQYF
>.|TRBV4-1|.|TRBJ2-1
TGCGCCAGCAGCCAAGTGGACCTTCTCTCCTACAATGAGCAGTTCTTC
CASSQVDLLSYNEQFF
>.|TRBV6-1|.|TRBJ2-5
TGTGCCAGCTCAGGGGGGGGCCCGGGGACCCAGTACTTC
CASSGGGPGTQYF
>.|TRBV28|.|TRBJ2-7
TGTGCCAGCATCGGGGAAACCAGGGGCTACGAGCAGTACTTC
CASIGETRGYEQYF
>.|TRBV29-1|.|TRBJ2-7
TGCAGCGTTGAAGACAGGGGAATCTACGAGCAGTACTTC
CSVEDRGIYEQYF
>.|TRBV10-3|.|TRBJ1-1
TGTGCCATCAGTGTGGGTGGGAACACTGAAGCTTTCTTT
CAISVGGNTEAFF
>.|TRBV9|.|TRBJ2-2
TGTGCCAGCAGCGTAGACTACGGGGAGCTGTTTTTT
CASSVDYGELFF
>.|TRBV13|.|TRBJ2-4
TGTGCCAGCAGGGTCCGAGGCGGTCTAGCCAAAAACATTCAGTACTTC
CASRVRGGLAKNIQYF
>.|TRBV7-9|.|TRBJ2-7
TGTGCCAGCAGCTCCCCGATGGGGGGCGCCGAGCAGTACTTC
CASSSPMGGAEQYF
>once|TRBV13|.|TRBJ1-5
TGTGCCAGCAGCCCGAGGAATCAGCCCCAGCATTTT
CASSPRNQPQHF
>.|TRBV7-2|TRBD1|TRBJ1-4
TGTGCCAGCAGCTTAGACAGGGGCGTTAATGAAAAACTGTTTTTT
CASSLDRGVNEKLFF
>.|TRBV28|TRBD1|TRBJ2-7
TGTGCCAGCAGTTCCACCGGGACAGGGGGCTACGAGCAGTACTTC
CASSSTGTGGYEQYF
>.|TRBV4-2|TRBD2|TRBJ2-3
TGTGCCAGCAGCCCATGGACTAGCGACACAGATACGCAGTATTTT
CASSPWTSDTDTQYF
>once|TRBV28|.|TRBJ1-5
TGTGCCAGCAGTTTAAGGGAGCAGCGGCCCCAGCATTTT
CASSLREQRPQHF
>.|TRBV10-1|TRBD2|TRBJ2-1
TGCGCCAGCAGATCTAGACTAGCGGGAGGTTTCGATGAGCAGTTCTTC
CASRSRLAGGFDEQFF
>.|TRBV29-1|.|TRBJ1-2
TGCAGCGTCGACCTACTGGGCGCCGGTGGCTACACCTTC
CSVDLLGAGGYTF
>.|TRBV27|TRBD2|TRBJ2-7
TGTGCCAGCAGTCCCGTGGGCAGGACTAGCTCCTACGAGCAGTACTTC
CASSPVGRTSSYEQYF
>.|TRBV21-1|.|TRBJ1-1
TGTGCCAGCAGGCGGCGGGCCGGGAACACTGAAGCTTTCTTT
CASRRRAGNTEAFF
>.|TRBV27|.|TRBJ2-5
TGTGCCAGCACCTCTCAAACCGGGAGACCCTACCAAGAGACCCAGTACTTC
CASTSQTGRPYQETQYF